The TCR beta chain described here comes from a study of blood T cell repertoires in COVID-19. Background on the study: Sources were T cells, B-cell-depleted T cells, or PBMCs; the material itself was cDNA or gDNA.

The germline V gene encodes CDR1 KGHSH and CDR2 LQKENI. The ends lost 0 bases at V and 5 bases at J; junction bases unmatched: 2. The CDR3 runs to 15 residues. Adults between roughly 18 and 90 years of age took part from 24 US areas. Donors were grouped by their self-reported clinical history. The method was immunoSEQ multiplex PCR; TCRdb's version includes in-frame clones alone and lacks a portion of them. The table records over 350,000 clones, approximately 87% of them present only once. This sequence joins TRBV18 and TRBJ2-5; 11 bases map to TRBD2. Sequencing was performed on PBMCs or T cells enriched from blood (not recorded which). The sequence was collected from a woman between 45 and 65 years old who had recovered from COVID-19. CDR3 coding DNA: TGTGCCAGCTCACCACCCCTAGCGGGGGGTGAGACCCAGTACTTC. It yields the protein CASSPPLAGGETQYF.